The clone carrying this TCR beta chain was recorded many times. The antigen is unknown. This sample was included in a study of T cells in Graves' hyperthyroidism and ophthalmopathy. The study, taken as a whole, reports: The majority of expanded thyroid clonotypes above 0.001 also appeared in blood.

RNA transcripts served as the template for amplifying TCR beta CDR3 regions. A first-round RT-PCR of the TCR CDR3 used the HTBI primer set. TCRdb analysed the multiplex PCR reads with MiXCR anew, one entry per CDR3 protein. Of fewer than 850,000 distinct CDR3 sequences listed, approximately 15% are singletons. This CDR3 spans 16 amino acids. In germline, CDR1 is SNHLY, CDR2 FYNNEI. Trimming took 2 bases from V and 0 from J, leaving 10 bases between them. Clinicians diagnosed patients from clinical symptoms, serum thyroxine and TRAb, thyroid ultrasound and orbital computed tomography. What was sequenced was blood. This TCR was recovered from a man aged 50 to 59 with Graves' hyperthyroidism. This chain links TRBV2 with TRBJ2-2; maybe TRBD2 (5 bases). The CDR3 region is CASSEWLAANTGELFF. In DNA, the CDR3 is TGTGCCAGCAGTGAATGGCTAGCAGCGAACACCGGGGAGCTGTTTTTT.